These T cell receptor beta chains were read from a single sample in a study of T cells in Graves' hyperthyroidism and ophthalmopathy. TCRdb re-analysed the multiplex PCR reads in MiXCR, keeping a single row per CDR3 protein. This table has fewer than 450,000 distinct CDR3 sequences, roughly an eighth appearing once. Sequenced input: blood. The source of these receptors is a man aged 50 to 60 with Graves' ophthalmopathy. Both conserved end residues are trimmed from each CDR3. The order of the fields is V gene, D gene, J gene, CDR3 protein. The D gene is left open where the match is weak.

>TRBV5-1|TRBD2|TRBJ2-1
ASSGPGLATNNEQF
>TRBV15|-|TRBJ2-1
ATSRAEGRFNEQF
>TRBV28|TRBD2|TRBJ2-5
ASSSGLAQY
>TRBV12-3/TRBV12-4|-|TRBJ2-2
ASSLRFGELF
>TRBV2|-|TRBJ2-5
ASSETGTTGETQY
>TRBV19|TRBD1|TRBJ1-2
ASSPTDRGYGYT
>TRBV15|-|TRBJ2-5
ATSPGDGVGETQY
>TRBV3-1|-|TRBJ2-5
ASSPSFQETQY
>TRBV11-2|TRBD2|TRBJ2-7
ASSLGWAGEKVEQY
>TRBV5-4|TRBD1|TRBJ2-2
ASSSRTGATGELF
>TRBV7-9|TRBD1|TRBJ2-5
ASSSRGPETQY
>TRBV5-1|TRBD1|TRBJ1-6
ASSPQGVVYNSPLH
>TRBV14|TRBD1|TRBJ2-7
ASSPLGTGGKEQY
>TRBV11-2|-|TRBJ2-2
ASSPFHTGELF
>TRBV27|TRBD2|TRBJ2-7
ASLGGPGYEQY
>TRBV5-1|-|TRBJ2-5
ASSLAIGKETQY
>TRBV12-3/TRBV12-4|-|TRBJ2-3
ASSSRVSGTDTQY
>TRBV6-5|-|TRBJ2-5
ASSYSVGRQETQY
>TRBV6-2/TRBV6-3|TRBD1|TRBJ1-5
ASSHRTGTDSNQPQH
>TRBV12-3/TRBV12-4|TRBD1|TRBJ1-1
ASRSTGDPSTEAF
>TRBV5-1|TRBD2|TRBJ2-1
ASTQTSGRATEQF
>TRBV24-1|-|TRBJ2-3
ATSLTDTQY
>TRBV13|TRBD2|TRBJ2-7
ASSFSPHRTSGRSYEQY
>TRBV28|-|TRBJ2-2
ASSLSTPGELF
>TRBV5-1|TRBD2|TRBJ2-2
ASSPGLAGLAGELF
>TRBV24-1|TRBD1|TRBJ2-4
ATSTSGGIQY